This T cell receptor beta chain was captured in a study of T cell changes during pregnancy in multiple sclerosis. Germline V CDR1 and CDR2: SGHAT, FQNNGV. The V end lost 2 bases, the J end lost 4 bases, and 9 bases lay between the germline ends. The CDR3 spans 14 residues. Assay used: immunoSEQ multiplex PCR; TCRdb lists only in-frame clones, some missing. Of 70,000 or so clones in the sample, 91% were seen once. The rearrangement uses TRBV11-2 and TRBJ1-5, with a possible D match to TRBD1 (5 bases). The sequence came from a female donor in good health, enrolled as a control in a pregnancy study. Specimen: peripheral blood, collected in the third trimester of pregnancy. For the CDR3, the DNA is TGTGCCAGCAGCTTATGGGGGGGTAATCAGCCCCAGCATTTT. Protein: CASSLWGGNQPQHF.